The 29 T cell receptor beta chains below all came from one sample that was sequenced in a study of T cell changes during pregnancy in multiple sclerosis. Only in-frame clones appear in the TCRdb table, and some are missing; sequencing was by immunoSEQ multiplex PCR. There are about 52,000 clones in the sample; approximately 90% occur only once, and 0.15% to 0.2% lies in the top ten. The starting material was CD4+ T cells from peripheral blood mononuclear cells, obtained after pregnancy. These TCRs come from a female donor in good health, enrolled as a control in a pregnancy study.

The genes are TRBV6-6 and TRBJ1-3; 7 positions match TRBD1. Germline CDR1 MNHNY, CDR2 SVGAGI (reference sequence). V gave up 2 bases and J gave up 2 bases; unmatched junction bases: 6. CDR3 size: 16 residues. The chain's CDR3 is CASSYGSRGAGNTIYF. In DNA form, the CDR3 reads TGTGCCAGCAGTTACGGAAGCAGGGGGGCTGGAAACACCATATATTTT.

V usage is TRBV4-3 and J usage is TRBJ1-4; D not certain. This CDR3 has 15 residues. V lost 1 base to trimming and J lost 0 bases, with 6 bases between them. In germline, CDR1 is LGHNA, CDR2 YSLEER. DNA for the CDR3: TGCGCCAGCAGCCAAGTTTACACAACTAATGAAAAACTGTTTTTT. Encoded protein: CASSQVYTTNEKLFF.

This rearrangement joins TRBV2 to TRBJ2-1; 9 bases match TRBD1. The CDR3 has 15 amino acids. J gave up 6 bases and V 5 bases, and 8 bases lay outside the gene matches. Germline V gene lookup returns CDR1 SNHLY and CDR2 FYNNEI. In nucleotides, the CDR3 is TGTGCCAGCAGTCGCGACAGGGGGGGACCCAATGAGCAGTTCTTC. Its translation is CASSRDRGGPNEQFF.

To note about this clone: Other nucleotide sequences from this sample produce the same CDR3. The genes are TRBV9 and TRBJ2-1; the match to TRBD2 covers 9 bases. The CDR3 consists of 17 residues. Germline V gene data show CDR1 as SGDLS and CDR2 as YYNGEE. Trimming took 0 bases from V and 1 from J; bases not matched to a gene: 5. The CDR3 loop reads CASSVGLAGSSYNEQFF. CDR3 bases: TGTGCCAGCAGCGTAGGGCTAGCGGGGAGTTCCTACAATGAGCAGTTCTTC.

This sequence joins TRBV9 and TRBJ1-6; D perhaps matches TRBD1 (5 bases). Trimming removed 7 bases at V and 10 bases at J, with 18 bases between. The CDR3 consists of 14 residues. CDR1 is SGDLS and CDR2 is YYNGEE in the germline V gene. The CDR3 DNA reads TGTGCCAGCGGCGCGGGGGGAAGGGAGTCACCCCTCCACTTT. Translated: CASGAGGRESPLHF.

V is TRBV15 and J is TRBJ1-5, with unresolved D. The CDR3 is made up of 16 amino acids. CDR1 is LNHNV and CDR2 is YYDKDF in the germline V gene (reference sequence). The V gene lost 5 bases and the J gene lost 1 base, with 15 bases spanning the gap. The CDR3 is CATSSLTTASNQPQHF. CDR3 sequence (DNA): TGTGCCACCAGCTCCCTAACAACAGCCAGCAATCAGCCCCAGCATTTT.

The chain joins TRBV6-5 to TRBJ1-6, with D possibly TRBD1 on 6 matching bases. This CDR3 contains 13 residues. From germline, CDR1 is MNHEY and CDR2 SVGAGI. The ends were cut back, 2 bases at V and 9 bases at J, with 8 bases in the middle. The CDR3: CASSYDRSSPLHF. In DNA, the CDR3 is TGTGCCAGCAGTTACGACAGGAGTTCACCCCTCCACTTT.

This clone was counted once. This chain joins TRBV16 and TRBJ1-6; 11 bases line up with TRBD1. CDR1 is KGHSY, CDR2 FQNENV, per germline. The CDR3 extends over 15 amino acids. The V segment lost 0 bases and the J segment 9 bases; nucleotides outside the gene matches: 1. The CDR3 spells CASSQSGQGVSPLHF. DNA for the CDR3: TGTGCCAGCAGCCAATCGGGACAGGGGGTTTCACCCCTCCACTTT.

The V and J genes are TRBV7-3 and TRBJ1-6; D not certain. Germline values: CDR1 SGHTA, CDR2 FQGTGA. The CDR3 length is 15 residues. Trimming left V 2 bases short and J 5 bases short, with 10 bases between. In nucleotides, the CDR3 is TGTGCCAGCAGCTTATCACCCGGGAATAATTCACCCCTCCACTTT. Encoded protein: CASSLSPGNNSPLHF.

The chain links TRBV11-2 to TRBJ2-7; a possible D gene is TRBD2 (6 bases). Trimming left V 0 bases short and J 2 bases short, with 11 bases between. The length of the CDR3 is 15 residues. CDR1 SGHAT and CDR2 FQNNGV come from the germline V gene. The CDR3 DNA is TGTGCCAGCAGCTTAGATCTGACTAGGGCCTACGAGCAGTACTTC. Translating gives CASSLDLTRAYEQYF.

The chain recombines TRBV27 with TRBJ1-4; D not certain. Germline V gene lookup returns CDR1 MNHEY and CDR2 SMNVEV (reference sequence). V was trimmed by 6 bases and J by 0 bases, leaving 11 bases between them. The CDR3 is 15 amino acids. CDR3 bases: TGTGCCAGCAGAACCCTAGCGGCAACTAATGAAAAACTGTTTTTT. Amino acids: CASRTLAATNEKLFF.

The rearrangement links TRBV29-1 to TRBJ2-3; 8 bases are a match to TRBD1. CDR3 length: 17 residues. J was trimmed by 3 bases and V by 6 bases; bases with no gene match: 17. CDR1 and CDR2 (germline): SQVTM, ANQGSEA. The CDR3 sequence: CSVAAGWTGSRTDTQYF. The DNA for the CDR3 is TGCAGCGTCGCCGCCGGATGGACAGGGTCTCGGACAGATACGCAGTATTTT.

J is TRBJ2-7 and V is TRBV5-1, with 9 positions matching TRBD1. V trimming: 0 bases; J trimming: 2 bases; junction bases outside the gene matches: 3. Germline CDR1 and CDR2: SGHRS and YFSETQ. The CDR3 totals 15 residues. CDR3 protein: CASSLGGTGTYEQYF. The DNA of the CDR3 is TGCGCCAGCAGCTTGGGAGGGACAGGGACCTACGAGCAGTACTTC.

This clone has only one observation. At the DNA level, this CDR3 is encoded by other sequences in the same sample as well. The chain is built from TRBV18 and TRBJ1-5; D is possibly TRBD1 (6 bases). V was cut by 2 bases and J by 0 bases, with 11 bases left in between. This CDR3 contains 16 residues. CDR1 and CDR2 (germline): KGHSH, LQKENI. CDR3 DNA sequence: TGTGCCAGCTCACCAGGGGGGGGCAATAGCAATCAGCCCCAGCATTTT. Translating it yields CASSPGGGNSNQPQHF.

In DNA form, the CDR3 reads TGTGCCAGTAGTATCTGGGACAGGGGGCCGCCGAGGCAGCCCCAGCATTTT. As protein: CASSIWDRGPPRQPQHF. V and J are TRBV19 and TRBJ1-5; TRBD1 matches 12 bases. The CDR3 extends over 17 amino acids. The V gene's germline CDR1 is LNHDA and CDR2 SQIVND (reference sequence). J was trimmed by 7 bases and V by 3 bases; bases with no gene match: 10.

The rearrangement links TRBV10-3 to TRBJ2-7; TRBD1 matches 10 bases. CDR3 size: 15 residues. CDR1 and CDR2 (germline): ENHRY, SYGVKD. Unmatched junction bases numbered 5, after V lost 3 bases and J lost 3 bases. The CDR3 sequence is CAISDLGTGVYEQYF. Written as DNA, the CDR3 is TGTGCCATCAGTGATCTCGGGACAGGGGTCTACGAGCAGTACTTC.

This chain joins TRBV6-5 and TRBJ2-5; D might be TRBD2 (5 bases). Germline CDR1 MNHEY, CDR2 SVGAGI. The length of the CDR3 is 14 residues. Trimming removed 4 bases at V and 7 bases at J, with 16 bases between. The CDR3 nucleotides are TGTGCCAGCAGTTCCTCTTCGGGAATAAGGACCCAGTACTTC. This translates into CASSSSSGIRTQYF.

CDR3 DNA: TGTGCCAGCAGCGCTGCGTATGAGCAGTACTTC. It specifies CASSAAYEQYF. The rearrangement uses TRBV2 and TRBJ2-7; D ambiguous. The germline CDR1 and CDR2 sequences are SNHLY and FYNNEI. The CDR3 sequence is 11 residues long. Trimming cost V 6 bases and J 7 bases, with 10 bases left between them.

The genes are TRBV7-2 and TRBJ2-1; possibly TRBD2 for D (6 bases). The CDR3 is made up of 17 amino acids. Germline lookup yields CDR1 SGHTA and CDR2 FQGNSA. Trimming shortened V by 6 bases and J by 7 bases, and 25 bases separated the two germline ends. As DNA, the CDR3 is TGTGCCAGCAGGTCGGGGTCGGGACTTTTCGATCCTAATGAGCAGTTCTTC. It translates to CASRSGSGLFDPNEQFF.

This rearrangement joins TRBV25-1 to TRBJ2-7, with TRBD1 matching over 8 bases. This CDR3 region has 14 residues. V was clipped by 3 bases and J by 7 bases; unmatched bases: 8. Germline values: CDR1 MGHDK, CDR2 SYGVNS. CDR3 sequence (DNA): TGTGCCAGCAGTGATGTGAACAGGGGGAGGGAGCAGTACTTC. Its translation: CASSDVNRGREQYF.

The V call is TRBV7-8, the J call TRBJ1-1, with 9 bases fitting TRBD1. This CDR3 is 14 amino acids long. With V trimmed by 6 bases and J by 6 bases, 8 bases remained unmatched. The germline CDR1 and CDR2 sequences are SGHVS and FQNEAQ. CDR3 amino acids: CASSVGQGWAEAFF. CDR3 nucleotide sequence: TGTGCCAGCAGTGTGGGACAGGGTTGGGCTGAAGCTTTCTTT. Drawing the rest from reference TRBV7-8 and TRBJ1-1, the complete variable domain is GAGVSQSPRYKVAKRGQDVALRCDPISGHVSLFWYQQALGQGPEFLTYFQNEAQLDKSGLPSDRFFAERPEGSVSTLKIQRTQQEDSAVYLCASSVGQGWAEAFFGQGTRLTVV.

The rearrangement uses TRBV7-3 and TRBJ2-1; D may be TRBD2 (7 bases). This CDR3 region has 11 residues. The V end was cut by 5 bases, the J end by 10 bases, with 9 bases between. In germline, CDR1 is SGHTA, CDR2 FQGTGA. The CDR3 nucleotides are TGTGCCAGCAGCCCGGGGGGCGAGCAGTTCTTC. Translating gives CASSPGGEQFF.

The chain employs TRBV4-1 and TRBJ1-4; D perhaps matches TRBD1 (5 bases). The V gene lost 4 bases and the J gene lost 2 bases, with 14 bases spanning the gap. In germline, CDR1 is MGHRA, CDR2 YSYEKL. The CDR3 runs 16 residues. The CDR3 reads CASSPLGGVTNEKLFF. The CDR3 DNA follows: TGCGCCAGCAGCCCCCTTGGAGGGGTGACTAATGAAAAACTGTTTTTT.

This chain uses TRBV30 with TRBJ1-6, with D tentatively TRBD1 (6 bases). Looked up from germline, CDR1 is GTSNPN and CDR2 is SVGIG (reference sequence). Trimming left V 4 bases short and J 7 bases short, with 8 bases between. The CDR3 is made up of 12 amino acids. This CDR3 is CAWKQGNSPLHF. Written as DNA, the CDR3 is TGTGCCTGGAAACAGGGAAATTCACCCCTCCACTTT.

The chain uses TRBV5-1 and TRBJ1-4; D is perhaps TRBD1 (5 bases). The CDR3 loop spans 14 amino acids. Germline V gene data show CDR1 as SGHRS and CDR2 as YFSETQ. V lost 0 bases and J 2 bases, leaving 5 bases between the germline ends. This CDR3 reads CASSLEGTNEKLFF. The CDR3 DNA is TGCGCCAGCAGCTTGGAGGGGACTAATGAAAAACTGTTTTTT.

CDR3 bases: TGTGCCATCAGTGGAGGACAGCAACAAATTACACCCCTCCACTTT. Encoded protein: CAISGGQQQITPLHF. This chain uses TRBV10-3 with TRBJ1-6, with D possibly TRBD1 on 6 matching bases. The V and J ends lost 4 bases and 11 bases respectively, with 18 bases between them. This CDR3 has 15 amino acids. Germline V lookup: CDR1 ENHRY, CDR2 SYGVKD.

V and J are TRBV7-8 and TRBJ1-4; maybe TRBD1 (6 bases). CDR3 length: 16 amino acids. Germline lookup yields CDR1 SGHVS and CDR2 FQNEAQ. With 5 bases removed from V and 5 bases from J, the gap between germline ends came to 18 bases. The CDR3 protein is CASSPVGWGRNEKLFF. The CDR3 DNA reads TGTGCCAGCAGCCCGGTGGGGTGGGGGCGCAATGAAAAACTGTTTTTT.

The rearrangement joins TRBV4-3 to TRBJ2-7; a possible D gene is TRBD1 (6 bases). Germline CDR1 LGHNA, CDR2 YSLEER. V lost 1 base and J 0 bases, leaving 10 bases between the germline ends. The CDR3 extends over 15 amino acids. The CDR3 region has the DNA TGCGCCAGCAGCCAAGTCCGGACAGCCTCCTACGAGCAGTACTTC. Protein: CASSQVRTASYEQYF.

The chain employs TRBV11-3 and TRBJ1-2; 9 nucleotides agree with TRBD1. The length of the CDR3 is 17 residues. The V segment lost 5 bases and the J segment 4 bases; nucleotides outside the gene matches: 14. Germline-derived CDR1 and CDR2 are SGHNT and YENEEA. CDR3 protein: CASSPGDWTGACYGYTF. Here the CDR3 DNA reads TGTGCCAGCAGCCCCGGGGATTGGACAGGGGCGTGCTATGGCTACACCTTC.